Listed here are 8 T cell receptor beta chains from one sample, sequenced in a study of tumor-infiltrating lymphocytes in primary liver carcinoma (dated by TCRdb to the late 2010s). Blood RNA was extracted from unsorted whole blood with TRIzol reagent; germline DNA came from the DNeasy Blood & Tissue kit. Sequenced on an Illumina HiSeq 2500. Using a constant-region primer and ProtoScript II reverse transcriptase, TCRbeta-specific cDNA was reverse-transcribed from approximately 500 ng total RNA. Three nested multiplex PCR rounds, following a slightly modified ARM-PCR procedure, were used to build the TCRbeta libraries. Multiplex TRBV1-TRBV30 forward primers and a Cbeta reverse primer were used in the first two PCR rounds, each of which was run for roughly 9 cycles. Through fastp at Q25 and MiXCR, TCRdb rebuilt clones from the public reads, retaining in-frame beta chains. Every entry covers one CDR3 protein and lists the most common genes and DNA from its rows. This sample is represented by more than 150,000 distinct CDR3 sequences; about 60% of them were singletons. The leading ten clones occupy approximately 65% of the sample.

Sequencing used peripheral blood. The receptors originated from a man aged 40-55 years with primary liver carcinoma and hepatitis B virus infection.

Comment on this clonotype: The germline gene is not matched at one end of the junction; a read error may be the cause. The chain has TRBV11-2 and TRBJ1-5; 8 bases map to TRBD1. This CDR3 contains 17 residues. Germline V CDR1 and CDR2: SGHAT, FQNNGV. Here the CDR3 reads CASSSNSGTGLNQPQHF. For the CDR3, the DNA is TGTGCCAGTAGCTCCAATTCCGGGACAGGTCTCAATCAGCCCCAGCATTTT.

About this clonotype: Lacking the conserved final phenylalanine or tryptophan, this CDR3 likely reflects a read error. The DNA is left out, because the CDR3 cannot be placed on it with certainty; the CDR3 is given as TCRdb lists it. The chain links TRBV11-1 to TRBJ2-7. CDR1 is SGHAT and CDR2 is FQDESV in the germline V gene (reference sequence). Termini included, the CDR3 measures 12 amino acids. CDR3 sequence: CANSLFTEEQCL.

This clonotype was seen a handful of times. The rearrangement uses TRBV5-5 and TRBJ2-7; the D gene is possibly TRBD2 (6 bases). The CDR3 spans 14 residues. Germline loops: CDR1 SGHKS, CDR2 YYEKEE (reference sequence). V was clipped by 2 bases and J by 2 bases, with 11 bases between them. The CDR3 coding sequence is TGTGCCAGCAGCTTTCGAGGGGAGGCCTACGAGCAGTACTTC. It is translated as CASSFRGEAYEQYF. Drawing the rest from reference TRBV5-5 and TRBJ2-7, the complete variable domain is DAGVTQSPTHLIKTRGQQVTLRCSPISGHKSVSWYQQVLGQGPQFIFQYYEKEERGRGNFPDRFSARQFPNYSSELNVNALLLGDSALYLCASSFRGEAYEQYFGPGTRLTVT.

Points on this clonotype: A single base separates this from a much larger clone, so it may be a read error. The rearrangement links TRBV6-2 or TRBV6-3 to TRBJ2-1; D uncertain. Germline loops: CDR1 MNHEY, CDR2 SVGEGT. The CDR3 runs 16 residues. This CDR3 is CASSTAVAGTRNDQFF. DNA for the CDR3: TGTGCCAGCAGTACAGCAGTGGCTGGAACCCGCAATGATCAGTTCTTC.

The V and J genes are TRBV12-3 or TRBV12-4 and TRBJ2-7, with 7 nucleotides matching TRBD1. With V trimmed by 6 bases and J by 4 bases, 9 bases remained unmatched. This CDR3 has 14 residues. The CDR3 coding sequence is TGTGCCAGCAGCCGACAGGGCACAACTTACGAGCAGTACTTC. It translates to CASSRQGTTYEQYF.

About this clonotype itself: One base away lies a much larger clone, so this may be a sequencing read error. CDR3 bases: TGTGCCAGTCGAGGACGGACAAACACCGGGGAGCTGCTTTTT. Translation: CASRGRTNTGELLF. The chain joins TRBV6-6 to TRBJ2-2; the D call may be TRBD1 or TRBD2 (5 bases each). The germline V gene has CDR1 MNHNY and CDR2 SVGAGI (reference sequence). The CDR3 covers 14 residues.

This clonotype showed up many times. The chain has TRBV10-3 and TRBJ1-3; D not certain. Trimming stripped 6 bases from V and 2 bases from J, with 8 bases between. This CDR3 has 13 residues. Germline CDR1 is ENHRY and CDR2 is SYGVKD. The CDR3 sequence is CAIRQDPGNTIYF. The CDR3 coding sequence is TGTGCCATCAGGCAGGACCCTGGAAACACCATATATTTT.

About this clonotype itself: A much larger clone lies one base from this, so it may be a read error. The V and J genes are TRBV25-1 and TRBJ1-6; no firm D call. V lost 0 bases and J 10 bases, leaving 4 bases between the germline ends. CDR3 length: 12 residues. In germline, CDR1 is MGHDK, CDR2 SYGVNS. The CDR3 reads CASSEYGSPLHF. CDR3 in DNA: TGTGCCAGCAGTGAATATGGATCACCCCTCCACTTT. The whole variable domain, remainder taken from reference TRBV25-1 and TRBJ1-6, is EADIYQTPRYLVIGTGKKITLECSQTMGHDKMYWYQQDPGMELHLIHYSYGVNSTEKGDLSSESTVSRIRTEHFPLTLESARPSHTSQYLCASSEYGSPLHFGNGTRLTVT.